The rows below give T cell receptor beta chains drawn from one sample of a study of T cells in Graves' hyperthyroidism and ophthalmopathy. TCRdb reprocessed the multiplex PCR reads with MiXCR, giving one entry per CDR3 protein. The repertoire has about half a million distinct CDR3 sequences, approximately 25% of them found once; the top ten carry over 9%. Sequenced material: blood. The receptors derive from a woman between 25 and 40 years old with Graves' ophthalmopathy. CDR3s include the opening cysteine and the closing phenylalanine or tryptophan. D genes are given only for firm matches. The size of a clone is reported for some rows only, either as once, few or many, or as a class for expanded clones.

v_gene	len	d_gene	j_gene	abundance	CDR3aa	CDR3nt
TRBV7-9	13	.	TRBJ1-1	many	CASSLAEGPEAFF	TGTGCCAGCAGCTTAGCGGAAGGTCCTGAAGCTTTCTTT
TRBV6-1	12	.	TRBJ1-2	many	CASRQVDYGYTF	TGTGCCAGCAGACAGGTAGACTATGGCTACACCTTC
TRBV24-1	15	.	TRBJ2-5	few	CATSVLKGGQETQYF	TGTGCCACCAGTGTCCTAAAGGGGGGCCAAGAGACCCAGTACTTC
TRBV6-1	13	TRBD1	TRBJ1-1	few	CASRDQGELEAFF	TGTGCCAGCAGGGATCAGGGGGAGTTGGAAGCTTTCTTT
TRBV11-1	16	TRBD1	TRBJ1-2	.	CASSLVKWTGNYGYTF	TGTGCCAGCAGCTTAGTAAAGTGGACAGGGAACTATGGCTACACCTTC
TRBV11-1	17	.	TRBJ1-4	.	CASSWRGSGANPEKLFF	TGTGCCAGCAGCTGGAGGGGGAGCGGGGCCAACCCTGAAAAACTGTTTTTT
TRBV6-1	13	TRBD2	TRBJ2-7	.	CASNRDSGIEQYF	TGTGCCAGCAACCGGGATAGCGGGATTGAGCAGTACTTC
TRBV4-1	15	TRBD1	TRBJ2-2	.	CASSSHRDRAGELFF	TGCGCCAGCAGCTCGCACCGGGACAGGGCCGGGGAGCTGTTTTTT
TRBV2	13	.	TRBJ1-2	.	CASHPFGQSGYTF	TGTGCCAGCCATCCCTTCGGACAGAGTGGCTACACCTTC
TRBV7-9	13	.	TRBJ1-1	.	CASSLITDTEAFF	TGTGCCAGCAGCTTAATAACGGACACTGAAGCTTTCTTT
TRBV18	16	TRBD2	TRBJ2-7	many	CASSPPGGTEAYEQYF	TGTGCCAGCTCACCACCGGGGGGGACGGAAGCCTACGAGCAGTACTTC
TRBV12-3/TRBV12-4	14	.	TRBJ2-7	.	CASSFMETGYEQYF	TGTGCCAGCAGTTTTATGGAAACGGGCTACGAGCAGTACTTC
TRBV6-5	14	TRBD1	TRBJ1-5	many	CASSYGQGNQPQHF	TGTGCCAGCAGTTACGGACAGGGCAATCAGCCCCAGCATTTT
TRBV6-1	16	.	TRBJ1-5	many	CASRSPGRFSNQPQHF	TGTGCCAGCAGATCCCCGGGCCGATTTTCCAATCAGCCCCAGCATTTT
TRBV12-3/TRBV12-4	16	TRBD2	TRBJ2-5	.	CASSPGLAGGPETQYF	TGTGCCAGCAGCCCGGGTCTAGCGGGGGGGCCGGAGACCCAGTACTTC
TRBV9	14	.	TRBJ1-2	few	CASSVGPGDPGYTF	TGTGCCAGCAGCGTAGGGCCAGGGGACCCTGGCTACACCTTC
TRBV27	15	TRBD2	TRBJ2-7	many	CASSLSRLAPYEQYF	TGTGCCAGCAGTTTAAGCCGACTAGCCCCCTACGAGCAGTACTTC
TRBV19	15	.	TRBJ2-7	.	CASSIDSTASYEQYF	TGTGCCAGTAGTATAGATTCGACGGCCAGCTACGAGCAGTACTTC
TRBV12-3/TRBV12-4	15	.	TRBJ1-2	.	CASSLGEGRNYGYTF	TGTGCCAGCAGTTTGGGGGAGGGAAGGAACTATGGCTACACCTTC
TRBV6-1	12	.	TRBJ1-2	.	CASSEESYGYTF	TGTGCCAGCAGTGAAGAGTCATATGGCTACACCTTC
TRBV28	17	TRBD1	TRBJ1-2	few	CASSLWHLGQAGYGYTF	TGTGCCAGCAGTTTATGGCACCTGGGACAGGCGGGCTATGGCTACACCTTC
TRBV3-1	16	.	TRBJ1-1	.	CASSPDGSHLNTEAFF	TGTGCCAGCAGCCCGGACGGGTCACACCTGAACACTGAAGCTTTCTTT
TRBV6-1	13	.	TRBJ2-7	.	CASRNPSPYEQYF	TGTGCCAGCAGGAATCCCAGCCCCTACGAGCAGTACTTC
TRBV20-1	12	.	TRBJ1-2	many	CSARTELYGYTF	TGCAGTGCAAGGACAGAGCTCTATGGCTACACCTTC
TRBV25-1	17	TRBD1	TRBJ2-7	few	CASSDQGVGQFSYEQYF	TGTGCCAGCAGTGATCAGGGGGTGGGACAGTTCTCCTACGAGCAGTACTTC
TRBV12-3/TRBV12-4	17	.	TRBJ2-7	.	CASSLFDRVESSYEQYF	TGTGCCAGCAGTTTATTTGATAGGGTCGAGAGCTCCTACGAGCAGTACTTC
TRBV7-3	12	.	TRBJ1-1	.	CASSAGDTEAFF	TGTGCCAGCAGCGCGGGTGACACTGAAGCTTTCTTT
TRBV6-1	14	.	TRBJ1-1	many	CASSLSGTNTEAFF	TGTGCCAGCAGCCTTTCAGGGACGAACACTGAAGCTTTCTTT
TRBV24-1	14	.	TRBJ1-1	few	CATSDETGHTEAFF	TGTGCCACCAGTGATGAAACAGGGCACACTGAAGCTTTCTTT
TRBV13	14	TRBD1	TRBJ2-7	many	CASSLTGGADEQYF	TGTGCCAGCAGCTTAACAGGGGGCGCGGACGAGCAGTACTTC
TRBV3-1	12	.	TRBJ2-7	few	CASSQAMYEQYF	TGTGCCAGCAGCCAAGCGATGTACGAGCAGTACTTC
TRBV11-3	16	TRBD1	TRBJ1-2	many	CASSSPETGPRDGYTF	TGTGCCAGCAGCTCCCCCGAGACAGGGCCCCGGGATGGCTACACCTTC
TRBV5-1	16	TRBD1	TRBJ1-5	once	CASCPDRGIINQPQHF	TGCGCCAGCTGCCCAGACAGGGGGATTATCAATCAGCCCCAGCATTTT
TRBV4-2	14	.	TRBJ1-2	once	CASSQERGGYGYTF	TGTGCCAGCAGCCAAGAGCGAGGGGGCTATGGCTACACCTTC
TRBV20-1	10	.	TRBJ2-5	many	CSANRGTQYF	TGCAGTGCTAATCGAGGGACCCAGTACTTC
TRBV12-3/TRBV12-4	11	.	TRBJ1-1	few	CASSLKVEAFF	TGTGCCAGCAGTTTGAAGGTTGAAGCTTTCTTT
TRBV6-2/TRBV6-3	14	.	TRBJ2-7	many	CASAPSRDGYEQYF	TGTGCCAGCGCCCCCTCCCGAGACGGCTACGAGCAGTACTTC
TRBV5-1	16	.	TRBJ1-1	.	CASSLSVGGTVTEAFF	TGCGCCAGCAGCTTGAGCGTCGGGGGTACGGTTACTGAAGCTTTCTTT
TRBV28	16	.	TRBJ2-5	many	CASSSPGTAIQETQYF	TGTGCCAGCAGTTCCCCGGGGACGGCTATCCAAGAGACCCAGTACTTC
TRBV7-9	14	TRBD1	TRBJ2-7	many	CASTHRDRPLEQYF	TGTGCCAGCACCCACCGGGACAGACCTCTCGAGCAGTACTTC
TRBV12-3/TRBV12-4	16	.	TRBJ1-6	.	CASSLAGNLGNSPLHF	TGTGCCAGCAGTTTAGCGGGAAATCTGGGCAATTCACCCCTCCACTTT
TRBV6-1	17	TRBD2	TRBJ2-5	many	CASSQGEYGLAGQTQYF	TGTGCCAGCAGTCAAGGAGAATATGGACTAGCCGGCCAGACCCAGTACTTC
TRBV9	16	.	TRBJ2-5	many	CASSVSPKDGQGTQYF	TGTGCCAGCAGCGTATCCCCAAAAGACGGGCAAGGGACCCAGTACTTC
TRBV7-9	15	.	TRBJ1-3	many	CASSLGGASGNTIYF	TGTGCCAGCAGCTTAGGTGGGGCCTCTGGAAACACCATATATTTT
TRBV6-5	16	.	TRBJ2-2	.	CASSYSPTVNTGELFF	TGTGCCAGCAGTTACTCTCCGACCGTCAACACCGGGGAGCTGTTTTTT
TRBV30	14	.	TRBJ2-7	.	CAWRVGGKSNEQYF	TGTGCCTGGAGAGTAGGGGGTAAATCTAACGAGCAGTACTTC
TRBV29-1	14	.	TRBJ2-7	many	CSVESEGTSYEQYF	TGCAGCGTTGAAAGCGAGGGGACGTCCTACGAGCAGTACTTC
TRBV3-1	14	TRBD1	TRBJ1-2	.	CASTLGTGTYGYTF	TGTGCCAGCACCCTGGGGACAGGGACCTATGGCTACACCTTC
TRBV6-1	14	.	TRBJ1-1	.	CASSEYGGNTEAFF	TGTGCCAGCAGTGAATATGGGGGAAACACTGAAGCTTTCTTT
TRBV12-3/TRBV12-4	13	TRBD1	TRBJ1-6	few	CASNRGDNSPLHF	TGTGCCAGCAACAGGGGCGATAATTCACCCCTCCACTTT
TRBV7-8	15	.	TRBJ1-1	once	CASSLASGHSTEAFF	TGTGCCAGCAGCTTAGCGTCGGGGCATTCCACTGAAGCTTTCTTT
TRBV2	14	.	TRBJ2-7	many	CASSEIWHSYEQYF	TGTGCCAGCAGTGAAATTTGGCACTCCTACGAGCAGTACTTC
TRBV20-1	16	.	TRBJ1-6	many	CSARDRPSSYNSPLHF	TGCAGTGCTAGAGATAGGCCGAGCTCCTATAATTCACCCCTCCACTTT
TRBV6-1	13	.	TRBJ1-1	many	CASRRTVNTEAFF	TGTGCCAGCAGGAGGACAGTAAACACTGAAGCTTTCTTT